This T cell receptor beta chain was identified during a study of human T cells and chemical hapten exposure. Indicated time point: patch test 2, 6 weeks after DPC sensitization. Described treatment: therapeutic diphenylcyclopropenone sensitization with weekly scalp DPC. TCRdb reprocessed the RACE reads via MiXCR and lists one record per CDR3 protein. The sample contains approximately 80,000 distinct CDR3 sequences, roughly 10% of which appear only once. This clonotype was seen repeatedly, ten times or more. Its antigen is still unknown. Broader study findings: Expanded TCRs made up significantly more big CDR3 similarity clusters than controls did. With alopecia, donors may have immune responses unlike healthy people's.

The CDR3 is 15 residues long. The V end lost 1 base, the J end lost 5 bases, and 12 bases lay between the germline ends. Germline V gene data show CDR1 as SGHTA and CDR2 as FQGNSA. The material was whole blood, obtained in connection with sensitization to the hapten diphenylcyclopropenone (DPC). The chain has TRBV7-2 and TRBJ1-5; D might be TRBD1 (6 bases). This receptor was taken from a woman in her thirties with alopecia areata. Some clones in this sample may be carry-over from other donors' samples. CDR3: CASSLGQARYQPQHF. The CDR3 DNA reads TGTGCCAGCAGCTTAGGACAGGCTCGATATCAGCCCCAGCATTTT.